This T cell receptor (beta chain) was sequenced in a study of OX40 agonist ivuxolimab in advanced cancers. About the full investigation: Ivuxolimab was an agonistic, fully human IgG2 monoclonal antibody directed against OX40 (CD134), a costimulatory receptor. Intravenous ivuxolimab was administered to patients every 2 weeks at six dose levels: 0.01, 0.1, 0.3, 1.5, 3 and 10 mg/kg. Of the 50 or so patients in dose escalation, about 20 had hepatocellular carcinoma, some 15 had melanoma, 9 had renal cell carcinoma and 9 had head and neck cancer. The dose-escalation cohort was 82.7% male with a mean age of about 60 years, ranging from about 23 to 85. Patients were allowed to have had prior anti-PD-1, anti-PD-L1 or anti-CTLA-4 therapy, and around 37% of the dose-escalation patients had previously received checkpoint inhibitors. Three dose-escalation patients achieved partial responses, one with hepatocellular carcinoma and two with cutaneous melanoma. The point of sequencing TCRbeta in the periphery was to test whether ivuxolimab changed TCR sequence diversity and drove clonal T-cell expansion. The paper describes the monotherapy dose-escalation part (N ≈ 52 patients) of the phase I trial of ivuxolimab.

To sequence the TCRbeta CDR3 region, genomic DNA was isolated from the sorted cells. TCRbeta CDR3 regions were sequenced using the immunoSEQ Assay. TCRdb's version of the immuneACCESS table is confined to in-frame rearrangements and falls short of the full clone set. An unresolved V gene accounts for under half of the shortfall where checked; the remainder is of unknown origin. This sample comprises approximately 68,000 clones, roughly 83% of them detected only once. Around 2.1% of the sample belongs to the ten largest clones. The trial excluded patients who had a history of autoimmune disease or who were on systemic immunosuppression. Peripheral blood for TCR sequencing was collected from all dose cohorts at baseline, on cycle 4 day 1, and on cycle 7 day 1. Samples came from an open-label, multicenter, first-in-human phase I dose-escalation trial of ivuxolimab. Adults with locally advanced or metastatic melanoma, renal cell carcinoma, hepatocellular carcinoma or head and neck squamous cell carcinoma were enrolled in the trial. Before TCR sequencing, CD4+ T cells and CD8+ T cells from peripheral blood were sorted into separate populations.

Findings and caveats that apply to the study as a whole: The antigen specificity of the peripheral T cells that underwent clonal expansion was not determined. Low levels of normalized T-cell clonal expansion were also shown by some nonresponding patients. At doses of 0.1 to 3.0 mg/kg, clonal expansion of both CD4+ and CD8+ blood T cells was observed from baseline to week 6. After ivuxolimab, CD8+ T cells had more expanded clones than CD4+ T cells on average. Partial responders in the 0.1-3.0 mg/kg groups had among the lowest normalized peripheral clonal expansion, especially among CD8+ T cells.

About this clone: The clone's antigen remains unknown. One base away there is no much larger clone; base qualities are not given.

The source material was CD4+ or CD8+ T cells sorted from blood, sampled in a trial of the OX40 agonist ivuxolimab. The clonotype was recovered from an adult with an advanced solid tumor such as melanoma, head and neck, liver or kidney cancer.

For the CDR3, the sequence is CASRTTETQYF. The DNA reads TGTGCCAGCAGAACGACAGAGACCCAGTACTTC. In this chain, TRBV2 is recombined with TRBJ2-5, with no reliable assignment of the D segment. V and J are truncated by 6 bases and 4 bases respectively, leaving an intervening sequence of 6 bases. The CDR3, cysteine through phenylalanine, is 11 amino acids long. This entry keeps only the CDR3 DNA: 33 bases, framed from base 1. For CDR1 and CDR2, the germline V gene lists SNHLY and FYNNEI.